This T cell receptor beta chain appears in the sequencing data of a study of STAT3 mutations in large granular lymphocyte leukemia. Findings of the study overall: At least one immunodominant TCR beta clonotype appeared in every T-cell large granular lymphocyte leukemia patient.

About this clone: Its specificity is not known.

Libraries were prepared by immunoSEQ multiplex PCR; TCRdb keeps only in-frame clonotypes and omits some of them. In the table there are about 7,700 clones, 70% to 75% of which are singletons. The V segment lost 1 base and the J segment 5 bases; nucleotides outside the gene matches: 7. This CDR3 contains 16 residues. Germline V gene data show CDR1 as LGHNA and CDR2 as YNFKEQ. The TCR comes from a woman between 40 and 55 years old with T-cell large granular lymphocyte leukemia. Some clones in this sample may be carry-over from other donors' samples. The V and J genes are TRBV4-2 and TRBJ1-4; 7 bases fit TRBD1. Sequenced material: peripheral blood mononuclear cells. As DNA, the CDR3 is TGTGCCAGCAGCCAAGTAGGGGGACAGCAGAATGAAAAACTGTTTTTT. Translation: CASSQVGGQQNEKLFF.